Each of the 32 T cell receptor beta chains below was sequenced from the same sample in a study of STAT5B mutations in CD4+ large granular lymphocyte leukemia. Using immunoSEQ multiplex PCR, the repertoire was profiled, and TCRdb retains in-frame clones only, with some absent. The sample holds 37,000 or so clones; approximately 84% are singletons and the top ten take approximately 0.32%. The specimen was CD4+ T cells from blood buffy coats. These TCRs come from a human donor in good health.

Here the CDR3 DNA reads TGTGCCAGCAGTCGGGACCGTAGAATGAACACTGAAGCTTTCTTT. It codes for CASSRDRRMNTEAFF. The chain links TRBV6-6 to TRBJ1-1; weak D call: TRBD1 (5 bases). V was clipped by 5 bases and J by 0 bases, with 13 bases between them. Germline lookup yields CDR1 MNHNY and CDR2 SVGAGI (reference sequence). The CDR3 has 15 amino acids.

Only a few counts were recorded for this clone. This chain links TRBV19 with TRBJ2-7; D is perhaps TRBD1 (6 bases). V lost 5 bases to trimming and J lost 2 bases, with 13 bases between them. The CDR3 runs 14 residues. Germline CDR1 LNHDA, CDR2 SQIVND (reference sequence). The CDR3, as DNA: TGTGCCAGTAGTTTTACTGACAGGACCTACGAGCAGTACTTC. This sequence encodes CASSFTDRTYEQYF.

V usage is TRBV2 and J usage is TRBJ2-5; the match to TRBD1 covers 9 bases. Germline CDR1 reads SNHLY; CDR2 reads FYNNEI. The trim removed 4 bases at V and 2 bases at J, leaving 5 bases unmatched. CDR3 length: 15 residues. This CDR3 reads CASSAPGQGQETQYF. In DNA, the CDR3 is TGTGCCAGCAGTGCCCCGGGACAGGGACAAGAGACCCAGTACTTC.

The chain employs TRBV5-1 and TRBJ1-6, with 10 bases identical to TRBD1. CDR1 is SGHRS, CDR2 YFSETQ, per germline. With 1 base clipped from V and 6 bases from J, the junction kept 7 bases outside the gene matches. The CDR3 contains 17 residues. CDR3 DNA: TGCGCCAGCAGCTTGAGGGGGACAGGGGAAAGTAATTCACCCCTCCACTTT. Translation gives CASSLRGTGESNSPLHF.

CDR3 region: CASSSQLNGYTF. The CDR3 nucleotides read TGTGCCAGCAGCTCACAGCTAAATGGCTACACCTTC. The chain couples TRBV6-6 to TRBJ1-2; D is ambiguous. The CDR3 is 12 amino acids. The germline gives CDR1 MNHNY, CDR2 SVGAGI (reference sequence). Trimming stripped 6 bases from V and 6 bases from J, with 11 bases between.

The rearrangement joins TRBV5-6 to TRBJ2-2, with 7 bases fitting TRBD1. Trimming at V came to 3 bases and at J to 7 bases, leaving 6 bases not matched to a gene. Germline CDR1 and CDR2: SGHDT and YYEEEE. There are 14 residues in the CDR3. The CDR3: CASSWGQWGGELFF. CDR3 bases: TGTGCCAGCAGCTGGGGACAGTGGGGCGGGGAGCTGTTTTTT.

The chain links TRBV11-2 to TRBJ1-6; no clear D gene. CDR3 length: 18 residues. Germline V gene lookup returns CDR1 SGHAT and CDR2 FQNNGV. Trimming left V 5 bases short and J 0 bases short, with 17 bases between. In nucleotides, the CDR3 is TGTGCCAGCAGCCAAGCCCCGACCGCCATCTCCTATAATTCACCCCTCCACTTT. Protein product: CASSQAPTAISYNSPLHF.

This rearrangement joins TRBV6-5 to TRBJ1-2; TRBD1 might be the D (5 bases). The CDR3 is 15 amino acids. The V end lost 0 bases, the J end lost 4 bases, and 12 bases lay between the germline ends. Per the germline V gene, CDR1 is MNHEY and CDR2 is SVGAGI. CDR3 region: CASSYSRGTAYGYTF. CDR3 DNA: TGTGCCAGCAGTTACTCGAGGGGAACGGCCTATGGCTACACCTTC.

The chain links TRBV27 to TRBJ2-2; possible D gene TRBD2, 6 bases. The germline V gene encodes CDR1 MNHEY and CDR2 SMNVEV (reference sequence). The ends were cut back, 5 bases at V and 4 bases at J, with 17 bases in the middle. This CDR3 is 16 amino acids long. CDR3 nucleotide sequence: TGTGCCAGCAGTCCCTCGGGGGTTACTTCCACCGGGGAGCTGTTTTTT. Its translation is CASSPSGVTSTGELFF.

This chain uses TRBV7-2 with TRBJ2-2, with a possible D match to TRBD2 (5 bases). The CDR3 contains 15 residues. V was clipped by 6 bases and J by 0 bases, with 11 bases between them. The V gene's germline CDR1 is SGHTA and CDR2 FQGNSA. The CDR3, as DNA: TGTGCCAGCAGATTGGCGGGCGCGAACACCGGGGAGCTGTTTTTT. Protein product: CASRLAGANTGELFF.

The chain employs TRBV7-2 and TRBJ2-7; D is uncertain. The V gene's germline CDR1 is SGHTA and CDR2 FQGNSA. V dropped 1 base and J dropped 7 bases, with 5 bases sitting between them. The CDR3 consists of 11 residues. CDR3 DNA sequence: TGTGCCAGCAGCTTAGAGTTAGAGCAGTACTTC. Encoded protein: CASSLELEQYF.

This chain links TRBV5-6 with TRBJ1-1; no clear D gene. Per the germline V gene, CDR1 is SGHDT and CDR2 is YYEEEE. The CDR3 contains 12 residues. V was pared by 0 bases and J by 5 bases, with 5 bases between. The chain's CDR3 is CASSLDWTEAFF. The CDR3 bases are TGTGCCAGCAGCTTGGATTGGACTGAAGCTTTCTTT.

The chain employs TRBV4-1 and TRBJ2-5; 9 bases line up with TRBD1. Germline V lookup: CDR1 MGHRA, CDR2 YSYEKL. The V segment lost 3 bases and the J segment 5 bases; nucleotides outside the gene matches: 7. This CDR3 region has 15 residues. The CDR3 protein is CASSQRDRALETQYF. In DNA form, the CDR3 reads TGCGCCAGCAGCCAGCGGGACAGGGCTTTGGAGACCCAGTACTTC.

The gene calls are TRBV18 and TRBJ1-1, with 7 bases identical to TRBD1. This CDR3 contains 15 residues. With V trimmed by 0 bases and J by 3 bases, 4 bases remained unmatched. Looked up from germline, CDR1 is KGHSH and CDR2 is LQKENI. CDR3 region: CASSPPTGFDTEAFF. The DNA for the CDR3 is TGTGCCAGCTCACCACCGACAGGGTTTGACACTGAAGCTTTCTTT.

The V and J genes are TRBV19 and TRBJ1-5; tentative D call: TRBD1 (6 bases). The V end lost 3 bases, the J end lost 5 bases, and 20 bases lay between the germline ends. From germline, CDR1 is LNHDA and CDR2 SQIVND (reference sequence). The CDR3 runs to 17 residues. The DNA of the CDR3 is TGTGCCAGTAGTATCTTTCCAGGGGAGGTGGGGTATCAGCCCCAGCATTTT. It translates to CASSIFPGEVGYQPQHF.

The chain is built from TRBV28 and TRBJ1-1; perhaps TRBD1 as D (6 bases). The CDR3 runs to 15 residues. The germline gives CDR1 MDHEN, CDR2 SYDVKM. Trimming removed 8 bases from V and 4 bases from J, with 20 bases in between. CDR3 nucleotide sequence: TGTGCCAGCCTTACGAGGGGGGCGGCGTCCACTGAAGCTTTCTTT. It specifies CASLTRGAASTEAFF. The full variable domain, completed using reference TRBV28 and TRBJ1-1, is DVKVTQSSRYLVKRTGEKVFLECVQDMDHENMFWYRQDPGLGLRLIYFSYDVKMKEKGDIPEGYSVSREKKERFSLILESASTNQTSMYLCASLTRGAASTEAFFGQGTRLTVV.

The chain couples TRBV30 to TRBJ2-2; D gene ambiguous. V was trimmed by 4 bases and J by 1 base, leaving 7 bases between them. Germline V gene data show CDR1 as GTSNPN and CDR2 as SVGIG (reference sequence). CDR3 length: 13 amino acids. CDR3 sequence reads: CAWNSVNTGELFF. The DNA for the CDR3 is TGTGCCTGGAACAGCGTGAACACCGGGGAGCTGTTTTTT.

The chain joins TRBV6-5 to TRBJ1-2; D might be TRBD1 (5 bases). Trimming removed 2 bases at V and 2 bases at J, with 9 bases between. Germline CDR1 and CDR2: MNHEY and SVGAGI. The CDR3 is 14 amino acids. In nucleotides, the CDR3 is TGTGCCAGCAGTTACGATAACAGGAACTATGGCTACACCTTC. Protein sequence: CASSYDNRNYGYTF.

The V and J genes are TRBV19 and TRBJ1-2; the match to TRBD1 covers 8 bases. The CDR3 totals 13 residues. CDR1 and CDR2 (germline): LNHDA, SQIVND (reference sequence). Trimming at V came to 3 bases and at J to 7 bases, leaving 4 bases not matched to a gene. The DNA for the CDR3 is TGTGCCAGTAGTATTCAGGGGGCGGTTGGCTACACCTTC. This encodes CASSIQGAVGYTF.

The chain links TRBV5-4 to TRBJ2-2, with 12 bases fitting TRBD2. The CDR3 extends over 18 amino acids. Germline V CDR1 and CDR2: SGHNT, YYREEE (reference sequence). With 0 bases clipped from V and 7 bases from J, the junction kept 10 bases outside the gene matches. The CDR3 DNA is TGTGCCAGCAGCTTGGACCCTAGCGGGAGGGCCTTCGGCGGGGAGCTGTTTTTT. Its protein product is CASSLDPSGRAFGGELFF.

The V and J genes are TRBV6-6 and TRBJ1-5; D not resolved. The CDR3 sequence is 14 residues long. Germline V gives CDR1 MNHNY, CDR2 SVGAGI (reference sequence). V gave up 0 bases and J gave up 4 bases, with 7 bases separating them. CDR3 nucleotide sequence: TGTGCCAGCAGTTACTCCGGTTCTAATCAGCCCCAGCATTTT. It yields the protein CASSYSGSNQPQHF.

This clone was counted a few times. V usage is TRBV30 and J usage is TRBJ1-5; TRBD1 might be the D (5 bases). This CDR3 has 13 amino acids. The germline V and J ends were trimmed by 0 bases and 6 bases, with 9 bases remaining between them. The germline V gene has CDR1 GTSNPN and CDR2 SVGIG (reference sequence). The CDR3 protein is CAWSVRGVQPQHF. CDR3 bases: TGTGCCTGGAGTGTTCGGGGCGTTCAGCCCCAGCATTTT.

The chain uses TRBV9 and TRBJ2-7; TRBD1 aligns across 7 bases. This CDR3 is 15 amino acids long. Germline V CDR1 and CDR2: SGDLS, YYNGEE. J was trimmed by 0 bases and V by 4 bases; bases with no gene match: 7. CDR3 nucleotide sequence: TGTGCCAGCAGCACCGGACAGGCGAGCTCCTACGAGCAGTACTTC. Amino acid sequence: CASSTGQASSYEQYF.

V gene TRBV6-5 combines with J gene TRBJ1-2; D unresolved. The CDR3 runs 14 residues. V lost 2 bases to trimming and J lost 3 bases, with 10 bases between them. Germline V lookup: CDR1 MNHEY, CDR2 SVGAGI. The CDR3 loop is CASSYGYDDYGYTF. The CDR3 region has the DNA TGTGCCAGCAGTTACGGGTATGACGACTATGGCTACACCTTC.

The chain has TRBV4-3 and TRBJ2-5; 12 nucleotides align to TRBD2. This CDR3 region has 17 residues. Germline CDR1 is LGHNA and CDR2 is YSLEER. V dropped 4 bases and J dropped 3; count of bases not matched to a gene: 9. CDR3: CASSPKLAGGPEETQYF. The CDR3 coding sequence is TGCGCCAGCAGCCCAAAACTAGCGGGGGGCCCGGAAGAGACCCAGTACTTC.

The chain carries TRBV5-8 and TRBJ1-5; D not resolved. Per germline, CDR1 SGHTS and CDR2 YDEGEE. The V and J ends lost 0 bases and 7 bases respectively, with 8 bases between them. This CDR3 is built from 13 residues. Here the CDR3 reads CASSLGEGQPQHF. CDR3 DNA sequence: TGTGCCAGCAGCTTGGGGGAGGGCCAGCCCCAGCATTTT.

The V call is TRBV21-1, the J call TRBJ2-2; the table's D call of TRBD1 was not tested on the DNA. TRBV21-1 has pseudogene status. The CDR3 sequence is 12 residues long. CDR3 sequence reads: CASRTGTGELFF. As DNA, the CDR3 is TGTGCCAGCCGTACAGGGACCGGGGAGCTGTTTTTT.

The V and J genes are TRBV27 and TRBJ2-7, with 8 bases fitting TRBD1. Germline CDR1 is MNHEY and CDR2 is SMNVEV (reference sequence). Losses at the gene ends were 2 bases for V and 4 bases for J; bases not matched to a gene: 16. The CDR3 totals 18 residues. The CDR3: CASSLRTPSPGGGYEQYF. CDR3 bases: TGTGCCAGCAGTTTACGCACGCCATCTCCAGGGGGCGGGTACGAGCAGTACTTC.

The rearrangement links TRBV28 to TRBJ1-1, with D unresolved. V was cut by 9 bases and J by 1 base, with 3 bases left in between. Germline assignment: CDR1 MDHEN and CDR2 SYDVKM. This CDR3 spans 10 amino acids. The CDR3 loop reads CARWNTEAFF. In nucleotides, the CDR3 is TGTGCCAGATGGAACACTGAAGCTTTCTTT.

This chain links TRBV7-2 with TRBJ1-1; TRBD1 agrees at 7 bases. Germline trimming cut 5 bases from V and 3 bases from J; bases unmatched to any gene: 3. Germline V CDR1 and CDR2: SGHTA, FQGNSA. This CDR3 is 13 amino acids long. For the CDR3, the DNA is TGTGCCAGCAGCAACAGGGGACACACTGAAGCTTTCTTT. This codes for CASSNRGHTEAFF.

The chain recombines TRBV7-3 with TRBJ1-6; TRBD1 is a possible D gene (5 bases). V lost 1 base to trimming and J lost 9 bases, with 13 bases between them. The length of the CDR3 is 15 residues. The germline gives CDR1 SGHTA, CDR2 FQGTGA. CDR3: CASSLMSGGSSPLHF. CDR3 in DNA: TGTGCCAGCAGCTTAATGTCGGGGGGAAGTTCACCCCTCCACTTT.

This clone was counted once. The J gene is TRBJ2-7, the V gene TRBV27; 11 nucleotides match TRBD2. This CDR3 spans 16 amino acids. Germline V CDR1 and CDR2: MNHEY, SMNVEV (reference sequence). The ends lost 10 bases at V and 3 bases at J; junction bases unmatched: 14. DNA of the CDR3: TGTGCCACCAAAGTCGGGCTAGCGGGAGGAAACTACGAGCAGTACTTC. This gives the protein CATKVGLAGGNYEQYF.